This T cell receptor (beta chain) was profiled in a study of blood T cell repertoires in COVID-19. Study background: Acute-phase and convalescent COVID-19 samples originated in the United States, Italy and Spain. PBMCs, B-cell-depleted T cells, or T cells provided the cDNA or gDNA that made up the material.

Germline V CDR1 and CDR2: MNHEY, SVGAGI. V shed 5 bases and J shed 1 base, with 12 bases lying between them. The CDR3 covers 15 residues. In the original processing: Estimated nucleated cell counts came from reference gene primer amplification. Clones were read by immunoSEQ multiplex PCR, and TCRdb kept only the in-frame ones, dropping some. V, J and clone size are those of that table, while D and trimming were read from the DNA. The sample shows under 250,000 clones, about 83% of them seen only once. This TCR was sampled from a woman between 35 and 50 years old who had recovered from COVID-19. The genes are TRBV6-5 and TRBJ1-5; no definite D call. Specimen: peripheral blood. Here the CDR3 DNA reads TGTGCCAGCAGTATGACTTTGGCCAGCAATCAGCCCCAGCATTTT. Protein product: CASSMTLASNQPQHF.